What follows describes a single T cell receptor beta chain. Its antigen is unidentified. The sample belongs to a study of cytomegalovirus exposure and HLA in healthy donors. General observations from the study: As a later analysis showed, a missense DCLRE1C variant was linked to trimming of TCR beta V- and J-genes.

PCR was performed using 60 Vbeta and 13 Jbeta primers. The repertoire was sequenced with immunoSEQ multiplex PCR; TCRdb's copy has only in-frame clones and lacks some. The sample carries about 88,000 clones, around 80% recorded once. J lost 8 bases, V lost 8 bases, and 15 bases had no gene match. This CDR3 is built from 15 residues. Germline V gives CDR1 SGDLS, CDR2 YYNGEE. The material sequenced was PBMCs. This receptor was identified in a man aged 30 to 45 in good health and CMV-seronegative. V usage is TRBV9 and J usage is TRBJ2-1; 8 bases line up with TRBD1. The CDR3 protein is CASSPQGVSEYEQFF. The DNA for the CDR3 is TGTGCCAGTAGTCCACAGGGGGTATCGGAGTATGAGCAGTTCTTC.